A single sample gave rise to the 2 T cell receptor beta chains below, sequenced in a study of Graves' ophthalmopathy and Graves' hyperthyroidism (dated by TCRdb to the late 2010s). Instrument on record: Illumina HiSeq 2000. For repertoire sequencing, the TCR beta CDR3 regions were amplified from RNA transcripts. The first round of RT-PCR was done with HTBI primers and the Qiagen OneStep RT-PCR kit, and was followed by a second round of multiplex PCR, then size selection and purification. TCRdb applied fastp at Q25 and MiXCR to the public reads, then kept only in-frame beta chains. Every distinct CDR3 protein forms one entry, paired with its most common genes and DNA. The sample profile shows 650,000 to 800,000 distinct CDR3 sequences; approximately 39% of them were found once. The leading ten clones occupy under 3.5% of the sample. The sequenced sample was peripheral blood. These receptors came from an adult man with Graves' ophthalmopathy.

This clonotype has a handful of counts. V is TRBV12-3 or TRBV12-4 and J is TRBJ1-3; a possible D gene is TRBD1 (6 bases). The length of the CDR3 is 14 residues. The CDR3 coding sequence is TGTGCTAGTGGGTCAGGGGCTCCTGGAAACACCATATATTTT. Translating it yields CASGSGAPGNTIYF.

V is TRBV25-1 and J is TRBJ1-2; 10 bases map to TRBD1. The CDR3 sequence is 13 residues long. The V gene's germline CDR1 is MGHDK and CDR2 SYGVNS. V lost 6 bases, J lost 6 bases, and 4 bases stayed unmatched. CDR3: CASRGTGENGYTF. The CDR3 region has the DNA TGTGCCAGCAGGGGGACAGGGGAAAATGGCTACACCTTC.